This T cell receptor (beta chain) emerged from a study of OX40 agonist ivuxolimab in advanced cancers. In the study overall: Ivuxolimab was a fully human IgG2 agonistic monoclonal antibody targeting the costimulatory receptor OX40 (CD134). Partial responses occurred in three dose-escalation patients, of whom one had hepatocellular carcinoma and two had cutaneous melanoma. Among the approximately 50 dose-escalation patients, some 19 had hepatocellular carcinoma, some 15 melanoma, 9 renal cell carcinoma and 9 head and neck cancer. The paper covers the monotherapy dose-escalation part of the phase I ivuxolimab trial, which included N = 52 patients. Prior anti-PD-1, anti-PD-L1 or anti-CTLA-4 therapy was permitted, and checkpoint inhibitors had been received by around 39% of dose-escalation patients. Intravenous ivuxolimab was administered to patients every 2 weeks at six dose levels: 0.01, 0.1, 0.3, 1.5, 3 and 10 mg/kg. In the dose-escalation cohort, approximately 82% of patients were male, and the mean age was around 60 years, with a range of roughly 20 to 79. Peripheral TCRbeta sequencing was intended to test whether TCR sequence diversity was altered and clonal T-cell expansion was caused by ivuxolimab. General findings and caveats noted by the study authors: After ivuxolimab, CD8+ T cells had more expanded clones than CD4+ T cells on average. In the 0.1-3.0 mg/kg groups, partial responders had among the lowest normalized peripheral clonal expansion, particularly in CD8+ T cells. Clonal expansion of both CD4+ and CD8+ blood T cells was observed from baseline to week 6 at doses 0.1 to 3.0 mg/kg. Low levels of normalized T-cell clonal expansion were also seen in some patients who did not respond. Which antigens the clonally expanded peripheral T cells were specific for was not determined.

A remark on this clone: Its antigen has not been determined. The input lacks base qualities; no much larger clone sits a single base away.

V is cut by 5 bases and J by 14 bases, and the space between the germline ends is 14 bases. The germline V gene encodes CDR1 PRHDT and CDR2 FYEKMQ (reference sequence). CDR3 length: 11 amino acids, cysteine to phenylalanine. Only the CDR3 region is kept as DNA, spanning 33 bases read in frame from base 1. For sequencing of the TCRbeta CDR3 region, genomic DNA was extracted from the sorted cells. TCRbeta CDR3 regions were sequenced using the immunoSEQ Assay. The source is immuneACCESS, and TCRdb retained only in-frame sequences with V and J called. Part of the clones is not carried over; for the studies checked, unresolved V genes explain less than half of this, and the remainder is unexplained. Across this sample there are around 39,000 clones, with 88% seen only once. 3.5% to 5% of the sample belongs to the ten largest clones. The trial excluded patients who had a history of autoimmune disease or who were on systemic immunosuppression. Peripheral blood for TCR sequencing was collected from all dose cohorts at baseline, on cycle 4 day 1, and on cycle 7 day 1. Samples were obtained from an open-label, multicenter, first-in-human phase I dose-escalation trial of ivuxolimab. Adults with locally advanced or metastatic melanoma, renal cell, hepatocellular, or head and neck squamous cell carcinoma were enrolled in the trial. Before TCR sequencing, CD4+ and CD8+ T cells were separately sorted from peripheral blood.

The sequence was obtained from an adult with an advanced solid tumor such as melanoma, head and neck, liver or kidney cancer. This chain joins TRBV13 to TRBJ2-3, with the identity of the D gene unclear. The input for sequencing was CD4+ or CD8+ T cells sorted from blood, taken in a trial of the OX40 agonist ivuxolimab. CDR3 reads: CASSESVRVYF. The nucleotide sequence reads as follows: TGTGCCAGCAGCGAATCGGTTCGGGTGTATTTT.